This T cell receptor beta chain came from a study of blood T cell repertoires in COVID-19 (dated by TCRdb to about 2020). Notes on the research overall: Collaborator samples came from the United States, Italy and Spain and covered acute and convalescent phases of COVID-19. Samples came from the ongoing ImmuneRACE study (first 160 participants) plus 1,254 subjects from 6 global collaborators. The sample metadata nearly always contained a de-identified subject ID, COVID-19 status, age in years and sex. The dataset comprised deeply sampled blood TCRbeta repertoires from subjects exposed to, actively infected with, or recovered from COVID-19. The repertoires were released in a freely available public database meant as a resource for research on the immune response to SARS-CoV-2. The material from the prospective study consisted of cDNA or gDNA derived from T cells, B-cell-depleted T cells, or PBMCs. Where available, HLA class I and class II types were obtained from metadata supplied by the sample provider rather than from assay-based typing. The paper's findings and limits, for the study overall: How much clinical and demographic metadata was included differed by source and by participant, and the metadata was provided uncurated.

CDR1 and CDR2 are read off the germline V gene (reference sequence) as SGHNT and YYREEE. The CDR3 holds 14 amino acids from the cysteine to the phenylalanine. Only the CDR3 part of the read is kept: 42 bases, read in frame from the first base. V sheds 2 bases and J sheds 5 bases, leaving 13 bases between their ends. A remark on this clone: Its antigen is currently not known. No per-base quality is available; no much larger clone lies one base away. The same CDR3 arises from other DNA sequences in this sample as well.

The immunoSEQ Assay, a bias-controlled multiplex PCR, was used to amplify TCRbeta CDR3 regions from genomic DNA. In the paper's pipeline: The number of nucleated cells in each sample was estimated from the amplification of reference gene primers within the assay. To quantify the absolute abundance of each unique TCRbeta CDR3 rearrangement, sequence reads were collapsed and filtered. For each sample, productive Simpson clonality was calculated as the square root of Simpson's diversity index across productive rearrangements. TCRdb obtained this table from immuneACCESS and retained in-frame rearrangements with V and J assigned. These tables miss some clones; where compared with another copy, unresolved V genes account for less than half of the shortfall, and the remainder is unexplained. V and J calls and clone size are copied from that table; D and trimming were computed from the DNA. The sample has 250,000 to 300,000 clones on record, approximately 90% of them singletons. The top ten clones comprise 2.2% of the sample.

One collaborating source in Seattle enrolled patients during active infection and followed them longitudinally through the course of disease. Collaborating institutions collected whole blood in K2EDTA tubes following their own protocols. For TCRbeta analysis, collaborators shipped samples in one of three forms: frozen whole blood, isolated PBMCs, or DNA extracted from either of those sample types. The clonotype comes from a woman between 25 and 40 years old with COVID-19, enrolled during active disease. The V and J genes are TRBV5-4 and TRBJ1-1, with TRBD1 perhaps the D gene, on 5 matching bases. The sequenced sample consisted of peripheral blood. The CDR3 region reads CASSLPGLGTEAFF. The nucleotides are TGTGCCAGCAGCTTACCGGGACTGGGGACTGAAGCTTTCTTT.